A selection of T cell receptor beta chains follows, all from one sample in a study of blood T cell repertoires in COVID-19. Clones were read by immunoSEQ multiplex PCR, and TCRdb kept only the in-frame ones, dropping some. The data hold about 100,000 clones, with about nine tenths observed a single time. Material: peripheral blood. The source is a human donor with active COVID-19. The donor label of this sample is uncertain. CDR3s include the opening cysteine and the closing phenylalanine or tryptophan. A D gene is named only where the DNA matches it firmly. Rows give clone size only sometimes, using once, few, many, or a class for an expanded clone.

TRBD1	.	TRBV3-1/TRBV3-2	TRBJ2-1	TGTGCCAGCAGCCCCCCAGACAGGGTTTACGGTGAGCAGTTCTTC	CASSPPDRVYGEQFF
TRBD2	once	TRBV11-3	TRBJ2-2	TGTGCCAGCAGCAGTACTAGCGGGGTTAACACCGGGGAGCTGTTTTTT	CASSSTSGVNTGELFF
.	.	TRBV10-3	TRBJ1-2	TGTGCCATCAGTAGGACAGTCAACTATGGCTACACCTTC	CAISRTVNYGYTF
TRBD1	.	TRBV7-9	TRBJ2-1	TGTGCCAGCAGCTTAGACTCAGGGGGCGTGTTCAATGAGCAGTTCTTC	CASSLDSGGVFNEQFF
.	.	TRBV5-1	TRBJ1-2	TGCGCCAGCAGCCTCCAGGTCGGGGCTAACTATGGCTACACCTTC	CASSLQVGANYGYTF
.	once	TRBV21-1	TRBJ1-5	TGTGCCAGCAGCAATCCATTCCGGGACAGGTCGGAGAGGGTTCTACCTAATCAGCCCCAGCATTTT	CASSNPFRDRSERVLPNQPQHF
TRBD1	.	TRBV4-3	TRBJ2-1	TGCGCCAGCAGACCGGACAGGGGATACTTAAATGAGCAGTTCTTC	CASRPDRGYLNEQFF
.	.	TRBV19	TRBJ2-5	TGTGCCAGTAGTATTAGAGGGACCCAGTACTTC	CASSIRGTQYF
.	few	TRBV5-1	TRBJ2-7	TGCGCCAGCAGCTTGGAGACAGGCTTCTCCTACGAGCAGTACTTC	CASSLETGFSYEQYF
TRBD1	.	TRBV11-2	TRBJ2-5	TGTGCCAGCAGGTACCTTTGGGACAGACAAGAGACCCAGTACTTC	CASRYLWDRQETQYF
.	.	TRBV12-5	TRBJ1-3	TGTGCTAGTGGTTTGGGGACAACAGGAAACACCATATATTTT	CASGLGTTGNTIYF
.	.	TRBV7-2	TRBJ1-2	TGTGCCAGCAGCTTAGACCAGGGGACACTCTATGGCTACACCTTC	CASSLDQGTLYGYTF
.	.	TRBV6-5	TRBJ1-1	TGTGCCAGCAGGGACAGCTTTATGAACACTGAAGCTTTCTTT	CASRDSFMNTEAFF
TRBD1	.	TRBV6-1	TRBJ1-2	TGTGCCAGCAGTGAAAGGAGGGGACAGCCCATCCATAACTATGGCTACACCTTC	CASSERRGQPIHNYGYTF
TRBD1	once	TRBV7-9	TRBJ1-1	TGTGCCAGCAGCTCGGCTCCCAGGGGGCGCACTGAAGCTTTCTTT	CASSSAPRGRTEAFF
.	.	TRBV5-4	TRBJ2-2	TGTGCCAGCAGCTTGCCCCTCTCAGGGTCCGGGGAGCTGTTTTTT	CASSLPLSGSGELFF
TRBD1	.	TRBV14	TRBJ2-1	TGTGCCAGCAGCCAAGTGCTTGGACAGGGCAGTTATGAGCAGTTCTTC	CASSQVLGQGSYEQFF
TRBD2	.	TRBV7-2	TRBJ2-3	TGTGCCAGCAGCTTCCTGCGGGGGGCTACGACAGATACGCAGTATTTT	CASSFLRGATTDTQYF
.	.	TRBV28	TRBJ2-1	TGTGCCAGCAGTCTCCCCACTCGTTACAATGAGCAGTTCTTC	CASSLPTRYNEQFF
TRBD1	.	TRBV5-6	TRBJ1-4	TGTGCCAGCAGCTCTTACGGGACAGGGCTTCTGATTGGTGAAAAACTGTTTTTT	CASSSYGTGLLIGEKLFF
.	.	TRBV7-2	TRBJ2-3	TGTGCCAGCAGCTTAGCGGGAGGTGGAGATACGCAGTATTTT	CASSLAGGGDTQYF
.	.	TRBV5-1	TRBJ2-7	TGCGCCAGCAGCTTAACAGGGACCTCTGACGAGCAGTACTTC	CASSLTGTSDEQYF
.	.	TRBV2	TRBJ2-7	TGTGCCAGCAGCCTCGGACTGGCCCCGTACGAGCAGTACTTC	CASSLGLAPYEQYF
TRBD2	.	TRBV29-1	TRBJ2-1	TGCAGCGTTGTACGCGGGGGTAGGAATGAGCAGTTCTTC	CSVVRGGRNEQFF
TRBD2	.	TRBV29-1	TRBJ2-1	TGCAGCGTATGGGCGGGGGGAAATGAGCAGTTCTTC	CSVWAGGNEQFF
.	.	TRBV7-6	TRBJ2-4	TGTGCCAGCAGCTCCGAACTAGCCAAAAACATTCAGTACTTC	CASSSELAKNIQYF
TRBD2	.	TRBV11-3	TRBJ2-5	TGTGCCAGCAGCTCAAAACCGAGCGGGGGAGCCCAAGAGACCCAGTACTTC	CASSSKPSGGAQETQYF
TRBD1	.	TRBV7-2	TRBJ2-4	TGTGCCAGCAGTTCGACAGGGTTGGCCAAAAACATTCAGTACTTC	CASSSTGLAKNIQYF
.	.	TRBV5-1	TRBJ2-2	TGCGCCAGCAGCTTGGCCCAGACACAAAGCACCGGGGAGCTGTTTTTT	CASSLAQTQSTGELFF
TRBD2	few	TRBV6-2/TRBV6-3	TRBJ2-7	TGTGCCAGCAGACCTACCCGGGGGGGGGACTACGAGCAGTACTTC	CASRPTRGGDYEQYF
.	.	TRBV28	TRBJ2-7	TGTGCCAGCAGTTTGGGACCAGGGGTACTGTTTGACGAGCAGTACTTC	CASSLGPGVLFDEQYF
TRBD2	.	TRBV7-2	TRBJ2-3	TGTGCCAGCAGCTCTTTTGGGCGGGGGGCCGCCTTCACAGATACGCAGTATTTT	CASSSFGRGAAFTDTQYF
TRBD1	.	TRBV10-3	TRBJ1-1	TGTGCCATCAGACAGGGGACGAACACTGAAGCTTTCTTT	CAIRQGTNTEAFF
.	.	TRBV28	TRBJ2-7	TGTGCCAGCAGCCGGATAGACACCTCCTACGAGCAGTACTTC	CASSRIDTSYEQYF
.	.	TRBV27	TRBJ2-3	TGTGCCAGCAGTGCCAACCCCAGTTCAGTTCCGGATACGCAGTATTTT	CASSANPSSVPDTQYF
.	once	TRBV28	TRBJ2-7	TGTGCCAGCAGGAGCGTATCCTACGAGCAGTACTTC	CASRSVSYEQYF
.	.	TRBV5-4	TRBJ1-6	TGTGCCTGCCGAAGAGCTGGGGGGGGAGTGAAATCACCCCTCCACTTT	CACRRAGGGVKSPLHF
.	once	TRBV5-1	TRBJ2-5	TGCGCCAGCAGCTTTACAGGGACCGAGACCCAGTACTTC	CASSFTGTETQYF
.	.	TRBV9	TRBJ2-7	TGTGCCAGCAGCGTAGTGCCTAGCGCCCCAAACGAGCAGTACTTC	CASSVVPSAPNEQYF
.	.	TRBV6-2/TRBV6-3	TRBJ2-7	TGTGCCAGCAGTTACCCAGGGAATTCCTACGAGCAGTACTTC	CASSYPGNSYEQYF
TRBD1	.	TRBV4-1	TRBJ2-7	TGCGCCAGCAGCCGAGGAGTAAACCGGGACAGGGGCCACGAGCAGTACTTC	CASSRGVNRDRGHEQYF
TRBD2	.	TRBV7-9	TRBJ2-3	TGTGCCAGCAGCTTAGGGCGGGGGGCATACACAGATACGCAGTATTTT	CASSLGRGAYTDTQYF